The present TCR beta chain was sequenced within a study of OX40 agonist ivuxolimab in advanced cancers. On the study more broadly: Ivuxolimab, an antibody that agonizes OX40 (CD134), was administered to the patients. Of mixed ages from about 23 to 90 and averaging roughly 60 years, the group was about 86% male.

The CDR3 has 16 amino acids. Trimming took off 0 bases at V and 0 bases at J, with 12 bases between the two ends. CDR1 and CDR2 from the germline V gene are SGHRS and YFSETQ. Profiled with immunoSEQ multiplex PCR; TCRdb holds only in-frame clones, not every one. In the table there are under 150,000 clones, just over 90% of which are singletons. The clonotype comes from an adult with an advanced solid tumor such as melanoma, head and neck, liver or kidney cancer. This material consisted of CD4+ or CD8+ T cells sorted from blood, taken in a trial of the OX40 agonist ivuxolimab. The chain links TRBV5-1 to TRBJ1-1; TRBD1 might be the D (5 bases). The chain's CDR3 is CASSLDPGRVNTEAFF. The CDR3 nucleotides are TGCGCCAGCAGCTTGGATCCGGGACGGGTGAACACTGAAGCTTTCTTT. The variable domain in full, completed from reference TRBV5-1 and TRBJ1-1, reads KAGVTQTPRYLIKTRGQQVTLSCSPISGHRSVSWYQQTPGQGLQFLFEYFSETQRNKGNFPGRFSGRQFSNSRSEMNVSTLELGDSALYLCASSLDPGRVNTEAFFGQGTRLTVV.